This entry describes one T cell receptor beta chain. These data originate in a study of T cells after yellow fever vaccination. MiXCR, run by TCRdb on the 5' RACE reads, gives a single entry per CDR3 protein. The top ten clones hold roughly 3.2% of a sample with a few hundred thousand distinct CDR3 sequences, approximately 3.2% of them seen once. The V and J ends lost 6 bases and 4 bases respectively, with 16 bases between them. Germline CDR1 and CDR2: SGHTA and FQGNSA. This CDR3 is 14 amino acids long. Sequencing used CD4+ T cells sorted from PBMCs, obtained 10 days after the yellow fever booster vaccination. This chain connects TRBV7-2 to TRBJ2-7; D ambiguous. The clonotype originates from a man aged 18 to 30 who received the YFV17D yellow fever vaccine. CDR3 protein: CASSLEPAVYEQYF. In nucleotides, the CDR3 is TGTGCCAGCAGTTTGGAACCCGCCGTGTACGAGCAGTACTTC.